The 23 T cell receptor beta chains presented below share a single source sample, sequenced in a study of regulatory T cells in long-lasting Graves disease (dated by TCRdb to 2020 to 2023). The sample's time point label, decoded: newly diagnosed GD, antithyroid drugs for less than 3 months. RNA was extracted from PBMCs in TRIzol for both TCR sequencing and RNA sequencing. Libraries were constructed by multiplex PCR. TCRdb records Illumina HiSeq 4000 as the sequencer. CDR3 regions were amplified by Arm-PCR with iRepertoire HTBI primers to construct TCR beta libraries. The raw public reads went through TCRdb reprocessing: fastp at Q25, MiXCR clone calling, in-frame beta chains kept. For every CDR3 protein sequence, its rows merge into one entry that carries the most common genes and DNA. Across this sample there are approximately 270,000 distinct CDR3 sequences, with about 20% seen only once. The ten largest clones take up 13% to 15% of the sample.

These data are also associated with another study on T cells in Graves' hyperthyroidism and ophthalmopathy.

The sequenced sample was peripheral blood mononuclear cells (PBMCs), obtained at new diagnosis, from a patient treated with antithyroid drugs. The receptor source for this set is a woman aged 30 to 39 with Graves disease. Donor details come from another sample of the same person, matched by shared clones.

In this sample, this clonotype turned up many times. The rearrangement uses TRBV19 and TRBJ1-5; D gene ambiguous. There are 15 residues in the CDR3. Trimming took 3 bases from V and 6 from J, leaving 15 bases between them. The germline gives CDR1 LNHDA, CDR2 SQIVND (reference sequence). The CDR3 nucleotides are TGTGCCAGTAGTATCGATAGGGCACGCCCTCAGCCCCAGCATTTT. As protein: CASSIDRARPQPQHF.

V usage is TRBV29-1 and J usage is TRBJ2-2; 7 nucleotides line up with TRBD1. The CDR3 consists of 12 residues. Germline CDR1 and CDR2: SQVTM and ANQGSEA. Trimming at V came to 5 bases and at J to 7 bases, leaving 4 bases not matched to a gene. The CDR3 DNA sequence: TGCAGCGTTAACAGGGGTGGCGGGGAGCTGTTTTTT. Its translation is CSVNRGGGELFF.

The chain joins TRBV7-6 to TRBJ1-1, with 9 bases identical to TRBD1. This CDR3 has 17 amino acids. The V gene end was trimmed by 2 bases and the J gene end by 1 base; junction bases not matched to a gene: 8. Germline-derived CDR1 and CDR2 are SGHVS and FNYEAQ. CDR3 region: CASSLLFGTGSNTEAFF. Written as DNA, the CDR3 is TGTGCCAGCAGCTTACTCTTCGGGACAGGGTCGAACACTGAAGCTTTCTTT.

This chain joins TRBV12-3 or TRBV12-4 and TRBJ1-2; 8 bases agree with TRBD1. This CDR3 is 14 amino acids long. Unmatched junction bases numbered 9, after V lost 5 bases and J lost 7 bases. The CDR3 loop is CASSPRTGWSGYTF. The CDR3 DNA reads TGTGCCAGCAGTCCCCGGACAGGGTGGAGTGGCTACACCTTC.

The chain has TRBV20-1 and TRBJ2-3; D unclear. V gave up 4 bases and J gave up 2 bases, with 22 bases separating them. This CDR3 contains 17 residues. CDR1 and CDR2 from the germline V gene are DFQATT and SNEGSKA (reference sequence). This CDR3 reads CSATTTYSFFTTDTQYF. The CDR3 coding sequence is TGCAGTGCTACTACAACCTACTCCTTCTTTACCACAGATACGCAGTATTTT.

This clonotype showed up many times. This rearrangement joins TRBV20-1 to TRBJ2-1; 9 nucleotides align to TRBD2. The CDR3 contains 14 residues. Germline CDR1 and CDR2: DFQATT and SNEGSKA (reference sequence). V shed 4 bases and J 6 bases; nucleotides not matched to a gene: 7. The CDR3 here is CSATSLAGLNEQFF. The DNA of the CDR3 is TGCAGTGCTACCTCACTAGCGGGCCTCAATGAGCAGTTCTTC.

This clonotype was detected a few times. The CDR3 nucleotides read TGCGCCAGCAGCCAAGATGGACAGGGCGCTAACTATGGCTACACCTTC. It specifies CASSQDGQGANYGYTF. The chain employs TRBV4-1 and TRBJ1-2; 8 bases align to TRBD1. CDR3 size: 16 residues. Germline lookup yields CDR1 MGHRA and CDR2 YSYEKL. V shed 0 bases, J shed 0 bases, and the junction held 3 bases outside the gene matches.

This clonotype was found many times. The CDR3 sequence: CASSETGSNEKLFF. Here the CDR3 DNA reads TGTGCCAGCAGCGAAACAGGGTCGAATGAAAAACTGTTTTTT. The rearrangement uses TRBV2 and TRBJ1-4, with D possibly being TRBD1 (6 bases). The CDR3 totals 14 residues. V was clipped by 6 bases and J by 5 bases, with 13 bases between them. CDR1 is SNHLY and CDR2 is FYNNEI in the germline V gene.

The CDR3 coding sequence is TGCGCCAGCCGACAGGGGCCACCAGAAAAACTGTTTTTT. Protein: CASRQGPPEKLFF. This chain joins TRBV5-1 and TRBJ1-4, with TRBD1 matching 8 bases. Per germline, CDR1 SGHRS and CDR2 YFSETQ. CDR3 length: 13 amino acids. The junction had 7 bases not matched to a gene; V was cut back by 7 bases and J by 8 bases.

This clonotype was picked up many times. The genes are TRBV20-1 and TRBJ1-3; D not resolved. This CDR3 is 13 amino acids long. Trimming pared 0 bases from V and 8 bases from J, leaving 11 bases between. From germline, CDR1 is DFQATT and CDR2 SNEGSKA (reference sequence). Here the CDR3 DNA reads TGCAGTGCTAGAGATGTAGGCGCGGACACCATATATTTT. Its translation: CSARDVGADTIYF.

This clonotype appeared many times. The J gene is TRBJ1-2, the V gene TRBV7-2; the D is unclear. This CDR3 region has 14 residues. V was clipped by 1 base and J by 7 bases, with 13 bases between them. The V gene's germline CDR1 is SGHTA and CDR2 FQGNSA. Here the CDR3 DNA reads TGTGCCAGCAGCTTAGTCCCCCAACCCCCTGGCTACACCTTC. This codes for CASSLVPQPPGYTF.

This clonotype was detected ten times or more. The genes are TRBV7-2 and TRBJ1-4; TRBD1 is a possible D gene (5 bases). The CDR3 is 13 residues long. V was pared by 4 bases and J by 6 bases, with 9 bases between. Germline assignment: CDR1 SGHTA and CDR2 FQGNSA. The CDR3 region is CASSSGFDEKLFF. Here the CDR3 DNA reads TGTGCCAGCAGCTCAGGGTTCGATGAAAAACTGTTTTTT.

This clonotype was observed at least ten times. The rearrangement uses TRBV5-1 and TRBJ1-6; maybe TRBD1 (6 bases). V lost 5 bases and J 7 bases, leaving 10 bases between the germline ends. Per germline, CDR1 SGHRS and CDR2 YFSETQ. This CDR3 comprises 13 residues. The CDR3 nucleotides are TGCGCCAGCAGGTCCGGACAGAATTCACCCCTCCACTTT. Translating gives CASRSGQNSPLHF.

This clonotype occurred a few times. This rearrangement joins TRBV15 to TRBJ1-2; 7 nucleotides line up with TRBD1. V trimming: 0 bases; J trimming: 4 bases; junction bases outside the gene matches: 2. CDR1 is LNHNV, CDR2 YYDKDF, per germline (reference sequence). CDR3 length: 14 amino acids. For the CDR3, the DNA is TGTGCCACCAGCAGAGAGGGGGACAGCTATGGCTACACCTTC. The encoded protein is CATSREGDSYGYTF.

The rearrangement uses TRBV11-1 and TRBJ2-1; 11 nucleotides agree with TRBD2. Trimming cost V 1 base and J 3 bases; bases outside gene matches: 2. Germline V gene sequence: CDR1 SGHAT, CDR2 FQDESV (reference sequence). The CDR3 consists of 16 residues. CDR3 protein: CASSLELAGDYNEQFF. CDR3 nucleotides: TGTGCCAGCAGCTTAGAACTAGCGGGGGACTACAATGAGCAGTTCTTC.

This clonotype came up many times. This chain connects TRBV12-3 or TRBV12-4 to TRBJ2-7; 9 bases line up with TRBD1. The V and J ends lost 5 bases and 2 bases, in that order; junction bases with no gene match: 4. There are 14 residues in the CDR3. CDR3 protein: CASSRQGVTYEQYF. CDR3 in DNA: TGTGCCAGCAGTCGACAGGGGGTTACCTACGAGCAGTACTTC.

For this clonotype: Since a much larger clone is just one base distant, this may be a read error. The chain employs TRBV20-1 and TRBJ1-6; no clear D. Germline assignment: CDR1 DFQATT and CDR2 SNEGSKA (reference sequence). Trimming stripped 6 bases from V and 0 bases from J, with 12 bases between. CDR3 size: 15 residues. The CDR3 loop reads CSAKTRSSYNSPLHF. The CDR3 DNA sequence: TGCAGTGCCAAGACAAGGAGCTCCTATAATTCACCCCTCCACTTT.

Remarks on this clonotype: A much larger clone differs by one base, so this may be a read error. CDR3 nucleotide sequence: TGTGCCAACAGTCCCATAAGCTACGAGCAGTACTTC. Amino acid sequence: CANSPISYEQYF. The rearrangement uses TRBV6-1 and TRBJ2-7; no clear D. The CDR3 loop spans 12 amino acids. Germline CDR1 MNHNS, CDR2 SASEGT.

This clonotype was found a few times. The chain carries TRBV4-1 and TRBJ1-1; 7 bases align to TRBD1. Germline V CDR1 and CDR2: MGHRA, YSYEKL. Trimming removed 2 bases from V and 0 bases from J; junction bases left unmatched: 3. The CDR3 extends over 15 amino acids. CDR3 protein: CASSQWTGMNTEAFF. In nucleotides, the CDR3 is TGCGCCAGCAGCCAATGGACAGGAATGAACACTGAAGCTTTCTTT.

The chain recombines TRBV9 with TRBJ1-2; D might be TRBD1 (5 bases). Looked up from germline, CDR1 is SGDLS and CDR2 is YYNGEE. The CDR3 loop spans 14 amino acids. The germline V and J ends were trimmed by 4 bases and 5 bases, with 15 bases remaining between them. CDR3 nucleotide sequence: TGTGCCAGCAGCCCGGGACCCCAAACGTATGGCTACACCTTC. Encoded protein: CASSPGPQTYGYTF.

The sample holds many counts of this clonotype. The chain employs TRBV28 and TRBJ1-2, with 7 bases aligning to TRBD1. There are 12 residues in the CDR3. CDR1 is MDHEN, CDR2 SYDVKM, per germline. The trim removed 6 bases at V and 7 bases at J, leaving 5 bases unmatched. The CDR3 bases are TGTGCCAGCAGCCCGGACAGGAGTGGCTACACCTTC. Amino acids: CASSPDRSGYTF.

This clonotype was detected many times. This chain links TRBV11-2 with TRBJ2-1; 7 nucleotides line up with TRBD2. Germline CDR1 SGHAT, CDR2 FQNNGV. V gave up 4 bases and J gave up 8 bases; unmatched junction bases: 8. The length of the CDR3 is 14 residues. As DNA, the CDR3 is TGTGCCAGCAGCTCGAGACTAGCTCCCCATGAGCAGTTCTTC. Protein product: CASSSRLAPHEQFF.

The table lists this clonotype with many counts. The CDR3 region is CSASATGGPGNTIYF. CDR3 DNA: TGCAGTGCTAGCGCGACAGGGGGCCCTGGAAACACCATATATTTT. This chain joins TRBV20-1 and TRBJ1-3; 10 bases fit TRBD1. The germline gives CDR1 DFQATT, CDR2 SNEGSKA (reference sequence). The CDR3 has 15 residues. J gave up 2 bases and V 3 bases, and 4 bases lay outside the gene matches.